Listed here are 3 T cell receptor beta chains from one sample, sequenced in a study of yellow fever vaccine responses in identical twins. TCRdb fed the RT-PCR reads into MiXCR, producing one record per CDR3 protein. Of more than 5,500 distinct CDR3 sequences listed, over 60% are singletons. Material: T cells from blood (PBMCs), unsorted or a sorted subset (not recorded which), obtained before or after yellow fever vaccination (not recorded which). These receptors all stem from a woman under 30 who received the yellow fever vaccine.

This clonotype occurred a few times. The rearrangement joins TRBV13 to TRBJ1-5; D is perhaps TRBD1 (5 bases). CDR1 PRHDT and CDR2 FYEKMQ come from the germline V gene (reference sequence). V was cut by 2 bases and J by 4 bases, with 9 bases left in between. The CDR3 has 14 amino acids. CDR3 sequence (DNA): TGTGCCAGCAGCTTAACGGGGCAGAATCAGCCCCAGCATTTT. Amino acids: CASSLTGQNQPQHF.

The chain uses TRBV18 and TRBJ2-1; 12 bases are a match to TRBD2. Trimming took 3 bases from V and 0 from J; bases not matched to a gene: 3. Germline values: CDR1 KGHSH, CDR2 LQKENI. CDR3 length equals 17 residues. The CDR3 reads CASSPSSGRVSYNEQFF. The CDR3, as DNA: TGTGCCAGCTCACCCTCTAGCGGGAGGGTCTCCTACAATGAGCAGTTCTTC. Drawing the rest from reference TRBV18 and TRBJ2-1, the complete variable domain is NAGVMQNPRHLVRRRGQEARLRCSPMKGHSHVYWYRQLPEEGLKFMVYLQKENIIDESGMPKERFSAEFPKEGPSILRIQQVVRGDSAAYFCASSPSSGRVSYNEQFFGPGTRLTVL.

The genes are TRBV2 and TRBJ2-1, with D possibly TRBD1 on 5 matching bases. Trimming stripped 6 bases from V and 5 bases from J, with 8 bases between. The CDR3 loop spans 12 amino acids. Germline V gene sequence: CDR1 SNHLY, CDR2 FYNNEI. As DNA, the CDR3 is TGTGCCAGCAGCGACAGAAACAATGAGCAGTTCTTC. This encodes CASSDRNNEQFF.